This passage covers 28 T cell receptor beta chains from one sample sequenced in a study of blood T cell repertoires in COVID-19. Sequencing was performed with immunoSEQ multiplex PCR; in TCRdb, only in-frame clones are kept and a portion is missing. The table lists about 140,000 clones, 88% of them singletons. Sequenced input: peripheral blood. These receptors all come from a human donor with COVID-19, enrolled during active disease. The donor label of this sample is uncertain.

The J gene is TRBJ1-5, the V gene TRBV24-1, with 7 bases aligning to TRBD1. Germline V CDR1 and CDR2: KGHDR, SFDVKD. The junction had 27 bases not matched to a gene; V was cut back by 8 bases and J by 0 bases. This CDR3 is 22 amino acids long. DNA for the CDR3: TGTGCCACCACTGGCGTTTTTCGGTTTCTGCGGGACAGCCCCTATAGCAATCAGCCCCAGCATTTT. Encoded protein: CATTGVFRFLRDSPYSNQPQHF.

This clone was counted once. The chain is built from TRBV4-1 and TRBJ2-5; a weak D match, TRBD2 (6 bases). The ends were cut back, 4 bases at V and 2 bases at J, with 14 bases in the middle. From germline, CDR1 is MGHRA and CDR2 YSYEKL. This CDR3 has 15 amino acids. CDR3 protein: CASSPRQGGQETQYF. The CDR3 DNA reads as TGCGCCAGCAGCCCACGACAAGGAGGGCAAGAGACCCAGTACTTC.

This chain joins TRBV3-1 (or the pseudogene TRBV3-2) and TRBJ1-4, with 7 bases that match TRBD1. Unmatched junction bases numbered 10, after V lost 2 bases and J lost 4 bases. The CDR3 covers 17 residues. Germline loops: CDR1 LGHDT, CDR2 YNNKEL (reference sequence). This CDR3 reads CASSQKGAHQINEKLFF. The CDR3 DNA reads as TGTGCCAGCAGCCAAAAGGGGGCGCACCAGATTAATGAAAAACTGTTTTTT.

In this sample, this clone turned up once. The CDR3 coding sequence is TGTGCCAGCAGCTTTTCCCCGGACAGCTCTGGAAACACCATATATTTT. It yields the protein CASSFSPDSSGNTIYF. The chain joins TRBV13 to TRBJ1-3, with D possibly TRBD1 on 6 matching bases. Trimming stripped 3 bases from V and 0 bases from J, with 12 bases between. The germline gives CDR1 PRHDT, CDR2 FYEKMQ (reference sequence). The CDR3 is 16 residues long. The full variable domain, in which reference TRBV13 and TRBJ1-3 provide the parts outside the CDR3, is AAGVIQSPRHLIKEKRETATLKCYPIPRHDTVYWYQQGPGQDPQFLISFYEKMQSDKGSIPDRFSAQQFSDYHSELNMSSLELGDSALYFCASSFSPDSSGNTIYFGEGSWLTVV.

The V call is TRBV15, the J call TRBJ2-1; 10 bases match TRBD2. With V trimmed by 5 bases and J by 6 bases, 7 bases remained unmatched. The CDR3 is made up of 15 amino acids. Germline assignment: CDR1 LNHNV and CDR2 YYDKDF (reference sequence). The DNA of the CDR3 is TGTGCCACCAGCTGGGCTAGCGGGAGTTTCAATGAGCAGTTCTTC. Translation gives CATSWASGSFNEQFF.

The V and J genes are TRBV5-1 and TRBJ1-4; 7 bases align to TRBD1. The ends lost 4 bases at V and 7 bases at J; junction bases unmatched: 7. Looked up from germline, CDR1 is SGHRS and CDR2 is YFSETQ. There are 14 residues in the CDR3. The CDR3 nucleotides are TGCGCCAGCAGCCTAGACAGGGAAGGTGAAAAACTGTTTTTT. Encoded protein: CASSLDREGEKLFF. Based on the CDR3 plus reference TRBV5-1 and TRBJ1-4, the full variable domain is KAGVTQTPRYLIKTRGQQVTLSCSPISGHRSVSWYQQTPGQGLQFLFEYFSETQRNKGNFPGRFSGRQFSNSRSEMNVSTLELGDSALYLCASSLDREGEKLFFGSGTQLSVL.

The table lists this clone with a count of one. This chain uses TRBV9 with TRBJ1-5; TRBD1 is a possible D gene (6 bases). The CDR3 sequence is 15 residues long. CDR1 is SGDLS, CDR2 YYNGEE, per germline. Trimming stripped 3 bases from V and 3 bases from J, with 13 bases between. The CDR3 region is CASSAWGGYNQPQHF. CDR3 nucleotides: TGTGCCAGCAGCGCCTGGGGGGGCTACAATCAGCCCCAGCATTTT.

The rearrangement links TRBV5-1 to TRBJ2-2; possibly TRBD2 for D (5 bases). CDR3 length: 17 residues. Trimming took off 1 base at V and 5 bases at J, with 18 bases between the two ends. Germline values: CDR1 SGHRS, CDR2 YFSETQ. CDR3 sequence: CASSLSFRTVGTGELFF. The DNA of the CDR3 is TGCGCCAGCAGCTTGTCGTTTCGGACTGTTGGAACCGGGGAGCTGTTTTTT.

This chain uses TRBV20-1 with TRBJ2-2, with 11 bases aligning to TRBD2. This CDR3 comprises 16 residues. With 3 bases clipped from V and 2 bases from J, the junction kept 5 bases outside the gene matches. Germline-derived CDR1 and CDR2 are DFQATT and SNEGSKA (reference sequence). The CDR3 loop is CSASTLAGGNTGELFF. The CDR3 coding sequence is TGCAGTGCTAGTACTCTAGCGGGAGGTAACACCGGGGAGCTGTTTTTT.

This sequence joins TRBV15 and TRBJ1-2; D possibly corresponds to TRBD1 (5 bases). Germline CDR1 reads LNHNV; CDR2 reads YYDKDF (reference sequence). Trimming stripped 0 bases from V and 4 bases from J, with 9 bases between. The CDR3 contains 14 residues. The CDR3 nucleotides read TGTGCCACCAGCAGAGAGTCGCAGGGCTATGGCTACACCTTC. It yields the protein CATSRESQGYGYTF. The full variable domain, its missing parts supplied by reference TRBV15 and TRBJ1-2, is DAMVIQNPRYQVTQFGKPVTLSCSQTLNHNVMYWYQQKSSQAPKLLFHYYDKDFNNEADTPDNFQSRRPNTSFCFLDIRSPGLGDTAMYLCATSRESQGYGYTFGSGTRLTVV.

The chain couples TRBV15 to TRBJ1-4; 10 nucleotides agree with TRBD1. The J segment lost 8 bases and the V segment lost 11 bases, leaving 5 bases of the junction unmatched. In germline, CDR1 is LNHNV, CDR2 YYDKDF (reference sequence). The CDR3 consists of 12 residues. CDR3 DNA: TGTGCCCTGGACAGGGGGGTCGAAAAACTGTTTTTT. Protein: CALDRGVEKLFF.

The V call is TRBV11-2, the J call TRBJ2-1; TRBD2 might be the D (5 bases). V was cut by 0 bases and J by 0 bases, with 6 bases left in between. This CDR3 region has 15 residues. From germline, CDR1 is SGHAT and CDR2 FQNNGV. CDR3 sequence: CASSLDRGSYNEQFF. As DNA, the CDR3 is TGTGCCAGCAGCTTAGATCGGGGCTCCTACAATGAGCAGTTCTTC. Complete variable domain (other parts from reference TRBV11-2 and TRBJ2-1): EAGVAQSPRYKIIEKRQSVAFWCNPISGHATLYWYQQILGQGPKLLIQFQNNGVVDDSQLPKDRFSAERLKGVDSTLKIQPAKLEDSAVYLCASSLDRGSYNEQFFGPGTRLTVL.

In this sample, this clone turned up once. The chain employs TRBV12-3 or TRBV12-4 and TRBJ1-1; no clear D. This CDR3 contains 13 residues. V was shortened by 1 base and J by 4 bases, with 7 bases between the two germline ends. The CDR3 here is CASSLGRITEAFF. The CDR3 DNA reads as TGTGCCAGCAGTTTAGGGCGGATCACTGAAGCTTTCTTT.

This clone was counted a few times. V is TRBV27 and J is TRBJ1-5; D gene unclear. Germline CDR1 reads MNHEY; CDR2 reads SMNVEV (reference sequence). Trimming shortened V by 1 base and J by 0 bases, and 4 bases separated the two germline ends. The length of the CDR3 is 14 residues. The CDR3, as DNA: TGTGCCAGCAGTTTATACGGTAGCAATCAGCCCCAGCATTTT. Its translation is CASSLYGSNQPQHF.

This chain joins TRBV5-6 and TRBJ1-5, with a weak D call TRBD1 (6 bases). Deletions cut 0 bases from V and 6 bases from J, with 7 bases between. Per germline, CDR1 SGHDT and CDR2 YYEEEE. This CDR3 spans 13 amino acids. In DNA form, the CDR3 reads TGTGCCAGCAGCTTGGGGGGGCGTCAGCCCCAGCATTTT. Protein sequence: CASSLGGRQPQHF.

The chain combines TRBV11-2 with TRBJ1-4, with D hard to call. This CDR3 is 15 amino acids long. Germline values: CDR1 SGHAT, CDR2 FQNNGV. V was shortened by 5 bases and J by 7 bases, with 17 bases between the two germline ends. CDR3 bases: TGTGCCAGCAGCCTCCCCTCAAGGGCGGGTGAAAAACTGTTTTTT. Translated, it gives CASSLPSRAGEKLFF.

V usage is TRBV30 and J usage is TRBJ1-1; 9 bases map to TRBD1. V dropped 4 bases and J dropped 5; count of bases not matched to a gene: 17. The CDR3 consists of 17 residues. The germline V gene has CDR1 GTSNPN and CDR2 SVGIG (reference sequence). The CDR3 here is CAWNPVWGQGGSTEAFF. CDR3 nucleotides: TGTGCCTGGAATCCGGTGTGGGGACAGGGCGGTAGTACTGAAGCTTTCTTT.

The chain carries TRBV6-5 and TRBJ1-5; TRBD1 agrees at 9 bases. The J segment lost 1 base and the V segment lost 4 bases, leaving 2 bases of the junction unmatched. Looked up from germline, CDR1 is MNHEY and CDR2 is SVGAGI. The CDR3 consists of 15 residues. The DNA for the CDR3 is TGTGCCAGCAGTTTAACAGGGGGCAGCAATCAGCCCCAGCATTTT. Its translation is CASSLTGGSNQPQHF.

CDR3 nucleotides: TGTGCCAGCAGCACTCGAAGGGGTGGCTACACCTTC. As protein: CASSTRRGGYTF. The rearrangement uses TRBV7-8 and TRBJ1-2; the D gene is possibly TRBD1 (5 bases). This CDR3 spans 12 amino acids. The germline V and J ends were trimmed by 5 bases and 7 bases, with 11 bases remaining between them. The germline gives CDR1 SGHVS, CDR2 FQNEAQ.

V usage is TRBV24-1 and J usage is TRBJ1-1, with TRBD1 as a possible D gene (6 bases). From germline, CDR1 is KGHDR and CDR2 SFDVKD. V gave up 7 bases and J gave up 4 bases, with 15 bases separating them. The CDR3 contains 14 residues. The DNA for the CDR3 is TGTGCCACCAGAGGCGGACAGTTAGGCACTGAAGCTTTCTTT. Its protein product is CATRGGQLGTEAFF.

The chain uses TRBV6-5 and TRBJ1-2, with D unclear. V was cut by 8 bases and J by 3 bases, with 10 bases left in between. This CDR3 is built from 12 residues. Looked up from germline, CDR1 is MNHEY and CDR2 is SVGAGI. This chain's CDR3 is CASLGSDYGYTF. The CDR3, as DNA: TGTGCCAGCCTAGGGAGTGACTATGGCTACACCTTC.

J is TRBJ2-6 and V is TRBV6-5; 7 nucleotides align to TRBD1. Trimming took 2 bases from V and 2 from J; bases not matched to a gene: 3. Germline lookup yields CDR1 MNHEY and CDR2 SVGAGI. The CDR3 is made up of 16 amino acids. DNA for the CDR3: TGTGCCAGCAGTTACACTACAGGGGCTGGGGCCAACGTCCTGACTTTC. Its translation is CASSYTTGAGANVLTF.

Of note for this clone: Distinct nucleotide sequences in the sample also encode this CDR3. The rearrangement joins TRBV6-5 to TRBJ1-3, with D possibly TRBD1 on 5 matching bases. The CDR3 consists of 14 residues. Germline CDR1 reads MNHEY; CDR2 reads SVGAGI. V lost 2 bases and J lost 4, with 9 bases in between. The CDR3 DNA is TGTGCCAGCAGTTACGCAGGGTCCGGAAACACCATATATTTT. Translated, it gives CASSYAGSGNTIYF.

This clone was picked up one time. In DNA, the CDR3 is TGTGCCAGCAGTTTTCGTCCCCAGGGTGGGACCGGGGAGCTGTTTTTT. Amino acid sequence: CASSFRPQGGTGELFF. The chain has TRBV27 and TRBJ2-2; maybe TRBD1 (5 bases). Trimming removed 3 bases from V and 5 bases from J, with 16 bases in between. Germline CDR1 and CDR2: MNHEY and SMNVEV (reference sequence). This CDR3 has 16 residues.

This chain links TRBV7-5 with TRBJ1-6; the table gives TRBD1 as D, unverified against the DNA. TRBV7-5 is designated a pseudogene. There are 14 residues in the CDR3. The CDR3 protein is CVRSLGTGPYPLHF. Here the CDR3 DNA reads TGTGTCAGAAGCTTAGGGACAGGACCATACCCCCTCCACTTT.

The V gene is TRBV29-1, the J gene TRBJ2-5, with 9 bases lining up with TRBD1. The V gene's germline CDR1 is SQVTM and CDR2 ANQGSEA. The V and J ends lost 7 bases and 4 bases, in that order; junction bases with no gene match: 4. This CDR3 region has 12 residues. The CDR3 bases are TGCAGCGCCCGGGACAGGGTAGAGACCCAGTACTTC. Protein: CSARDRVETQYF.

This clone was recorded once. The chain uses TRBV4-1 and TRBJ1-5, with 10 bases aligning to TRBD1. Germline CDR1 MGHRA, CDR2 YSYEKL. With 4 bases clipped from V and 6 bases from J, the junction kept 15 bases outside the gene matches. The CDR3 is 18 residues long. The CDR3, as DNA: TGCGCCAGCAGCCCGTTAGTCCGGGACAGGGGTATCGGTCAGCCCCAGCATTTT. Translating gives CASSPLVRDRGIGQPQHF.

The CDR3 DNA sequence: TGTGCCAGCAGTCCTGGGGGCAACTATGGCTACACCTTC. Translating gives CASSPGGNYGYTF. The chain uses TRBV27 and TRBJ1-2; D may be TRBD1 (6 bases). The CDR3 runs 13 residues. Trimming removed 5 bases at V and 2 bases at J, with 9 bases between. CDR1 is MNHEY and CDR2 is SMNVEV in the germline V gene (reference sequence).